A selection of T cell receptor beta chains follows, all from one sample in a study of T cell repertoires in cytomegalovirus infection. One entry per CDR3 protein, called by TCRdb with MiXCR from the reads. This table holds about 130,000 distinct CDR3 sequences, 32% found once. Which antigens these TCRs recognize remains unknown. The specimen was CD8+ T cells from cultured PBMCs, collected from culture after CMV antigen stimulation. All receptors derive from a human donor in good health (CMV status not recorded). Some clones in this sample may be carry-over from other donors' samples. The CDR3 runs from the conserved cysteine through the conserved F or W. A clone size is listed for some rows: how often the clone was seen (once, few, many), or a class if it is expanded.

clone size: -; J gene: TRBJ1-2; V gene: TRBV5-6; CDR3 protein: CASSWEAQAYYGYTF
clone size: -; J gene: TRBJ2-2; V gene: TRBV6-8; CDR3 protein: CASHNANTGELFF
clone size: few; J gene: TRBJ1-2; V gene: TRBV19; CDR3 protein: CASTSNMGYSYTF
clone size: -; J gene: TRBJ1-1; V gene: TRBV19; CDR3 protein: CASSIDTSTEAFF
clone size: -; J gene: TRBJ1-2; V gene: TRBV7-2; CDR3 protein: CASSLAAYGYTF
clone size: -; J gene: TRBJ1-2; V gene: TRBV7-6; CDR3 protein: CASSLAGLHGYTF
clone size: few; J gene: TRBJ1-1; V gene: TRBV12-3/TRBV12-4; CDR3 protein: CASWWGSAEAFF
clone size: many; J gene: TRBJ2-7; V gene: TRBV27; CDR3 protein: CASSLSRYYEQYF
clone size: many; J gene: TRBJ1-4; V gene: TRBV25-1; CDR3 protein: CASRSGLTNEKLFF
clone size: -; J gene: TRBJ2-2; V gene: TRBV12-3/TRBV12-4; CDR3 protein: CASSPSGGGASTGELFF
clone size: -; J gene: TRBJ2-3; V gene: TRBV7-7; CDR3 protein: CASSPSGLAGVTDTQYF
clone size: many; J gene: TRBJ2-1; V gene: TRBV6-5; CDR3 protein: CASSYGGRPLNEQFF
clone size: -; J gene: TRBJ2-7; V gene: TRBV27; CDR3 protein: CASSLGRSEQYF
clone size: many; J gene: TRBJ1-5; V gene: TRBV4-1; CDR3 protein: CASSQDGGGDQPQHF
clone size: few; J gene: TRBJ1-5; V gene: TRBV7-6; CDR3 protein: CASSLDRGGAAQPQHF
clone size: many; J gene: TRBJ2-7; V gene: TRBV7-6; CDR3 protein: CASSLDSRYEQYF
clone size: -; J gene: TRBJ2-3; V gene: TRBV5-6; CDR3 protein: CASSWTEDTQYF
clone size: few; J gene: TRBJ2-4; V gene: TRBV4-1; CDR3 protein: CASSHGQGADIQYF
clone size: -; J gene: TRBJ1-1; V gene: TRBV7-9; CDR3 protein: CASSSDINTEAFF
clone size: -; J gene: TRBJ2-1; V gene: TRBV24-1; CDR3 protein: CATSDLSGDEQFF
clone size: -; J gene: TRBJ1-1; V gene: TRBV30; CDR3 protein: CAWRVGQGVIEAFF
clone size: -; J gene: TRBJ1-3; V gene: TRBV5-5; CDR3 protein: CASSLEPVGNTIYF
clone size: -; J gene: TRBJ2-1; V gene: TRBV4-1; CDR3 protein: CASSQGEGDEQFF
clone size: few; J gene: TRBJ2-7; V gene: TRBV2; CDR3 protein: CASRSPYEQYF
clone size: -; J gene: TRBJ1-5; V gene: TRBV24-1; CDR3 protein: CATSDKGGFQPQHF
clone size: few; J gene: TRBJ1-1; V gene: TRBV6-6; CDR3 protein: CASSNVGGLKNTEAFF
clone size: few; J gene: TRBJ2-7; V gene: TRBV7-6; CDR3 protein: CASSAGTTYEQYF
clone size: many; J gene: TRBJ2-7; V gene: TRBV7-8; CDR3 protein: CASSFSGRGSSYEQYF
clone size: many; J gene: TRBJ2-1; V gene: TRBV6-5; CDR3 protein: CASQVSSSSYNEQFF
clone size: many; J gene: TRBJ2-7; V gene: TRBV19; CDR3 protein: CASSTGTETYEQYF
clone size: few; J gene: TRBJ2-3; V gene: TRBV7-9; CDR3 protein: CASSSDPTTGSSTDTQYF
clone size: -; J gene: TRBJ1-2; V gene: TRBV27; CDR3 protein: CASSPLGGNYGYTF
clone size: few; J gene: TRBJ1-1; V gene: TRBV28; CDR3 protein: CASSSEPPGGPNTEAFF
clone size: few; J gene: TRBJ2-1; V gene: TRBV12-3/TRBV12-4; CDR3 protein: CASSLGPHGEQFF
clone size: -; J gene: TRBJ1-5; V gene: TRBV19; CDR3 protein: CASSIEGRSNQPQHF
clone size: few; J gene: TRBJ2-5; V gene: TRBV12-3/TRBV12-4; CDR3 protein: CASSLVTGDQETQYF
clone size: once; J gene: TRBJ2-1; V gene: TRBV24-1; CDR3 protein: CATSGSGVYNEQFF
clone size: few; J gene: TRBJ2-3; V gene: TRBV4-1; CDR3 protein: CASSQDLLAVGRTQYF
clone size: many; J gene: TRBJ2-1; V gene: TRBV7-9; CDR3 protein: CASSPQGSSYNEQFF
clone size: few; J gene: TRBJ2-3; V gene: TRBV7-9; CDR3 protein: CASRPGLAESDTQYF
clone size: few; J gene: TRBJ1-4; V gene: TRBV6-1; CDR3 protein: CASSEDTFGGEKLFF
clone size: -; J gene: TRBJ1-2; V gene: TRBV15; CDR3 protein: CATSGRKTSYGYTF
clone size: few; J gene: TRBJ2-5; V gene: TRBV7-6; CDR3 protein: CASSLATSGGLFQETQYF
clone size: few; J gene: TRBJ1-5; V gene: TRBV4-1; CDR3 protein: CASSQEGRALEPQHF
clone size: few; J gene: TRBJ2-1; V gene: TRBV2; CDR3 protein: CASRGLAGPLSGYNEQFF
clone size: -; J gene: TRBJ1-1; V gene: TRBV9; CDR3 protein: CASSDQGGLMNTEAFF
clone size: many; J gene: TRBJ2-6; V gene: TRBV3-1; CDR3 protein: CASSQDLQGLLPGANVLTF